Described below is a single TCR beta chain sequence and its context. TCRdb passed the 5' RACE reads through MiXCR, listing each CDR3 protein once. In the table there are 7,000 to 9,500 distinct CDR3 sequences, under 50% of which are singletons. Germline CDR1 SGHTA, CDR2 FQGNSA. V lost 2 bases to trimming and J lost 2 bases; unmatched junction nucleotides: 12. This CDR3 contains 18 residues. Tregs were sorted as CD4+CD25+CD127-/low cells. The V and J genes are TRBV7-2 and TRBJ2-3; 8 nucleotides match TRBD2. The receptor was isolated from a female donor with breast cancer. The sample comprised Tregs sorted from a lymph node. The CDR3 region is CASSLLAGSTLNTDTQYF. Written as DNA, the CDR3 is TGTGCCAGCAGCTTATTAGCGGGGTCCACGCTAAACACAGATACGCAGTATTTT.